In its sample, the clone carrying this T cell receptor beta chain was seen a few times. The sample belongs to a study of OX40 agonist ivuxolimab in advanced cancers. Libraries were prepared by immunoSEQ multiplex PCR; TCRdb keeps only in-frame clonotypes and omits some of them. The sample lists roughly 34,000 clones, 89% occurring once. V shed 0 bases and J shed 3 bases, with 8 bases lying between them. Germline values: CDR1 SGHVS, CDR2 FNYEAQ. The length of the CDR3 is 14 residues. The rearrangement uses TRBV7-6 and TRBJ1-2; D unresolved. The sequence was obtained from an adult with an advanced solid tumor such as melanoma, head and neck, liver or kidney cancer. The source was CD4+ or CD8+ T cells sorted from blood, collected in a trial of the OX40 agonist ivuxolimab. This CDR3 is CASSLAGSDYGYTF. For the CDR3, the DNA is TGTGCCAGCAGCTTAGCGGGCAGTGACTATGGCTACACCTTC.